These T cell receptor beta chains were read from a single sample in a study of cytomegalovirus exposure and HLA in healthy donors. TCRdb's copy holds only in-frame clones and misses some; the assay was immunoSEQ multiplex PCR. The table includes roughly 120,000 clones, roughly 82% detected once. The source material was PBMCs. Source of these receptors: a woman aged 40 to 49 in good health and CMV-seropositive. CDR3s include the opening cysteine and the closing phenylalanine or tryptophan. Fields, in order: J gene, V gene, D gene, CDR3 DNA, CDR3 protein. The D gene is left open where the match is weak.

J gene: TRBJ1-3
V gene: TRBV27
D gene: NA
CDR3 DNA: TGTGCCAGCCGAACGGGAGGGAGCTCTGGAAACACCATATATTTT
CDR3 protein: CASRTGGSSGNTIYF

J gene: TRBJ2-5
V gene: TRBV6-6
D gene: TRBD2
CDR3 DNA: TGTGCCAGCAGTTACTCTCTCGGGAGGGCCATGGAGACCCAGTACTTC
CDR3 protein: CASSYSLGRAMETQYF

J gene: TRBJ2-7
V gene: TRBV9
D gene: NA
CDR3 DNA: TGTGCCAGCAGCGTAAATCCCAACTACGAGCAGTACTTC
CDR3 protein: CASSVNPNYEQYF

J gene: TRBJ1-1
V gene: TRBV5-1
D gene: TRBD1
CDR3 DNA: TGCGCCAGCAGCGGTACACAGGGGAAGACTGAAGCTTTCTTT
CDR3 protein: CASSGTQGKTEAFF

J gene: TRBJ1-1
V gene: TRBV18
D gene: TRBD1
CDR3 DNA: TGTGCCAGCTCAATCGGACAGGGGAATGAAGCTTTCTTT
CDR3 protein: CASSIGQGNEAFF

J gene: TRBJ2-1
V gene: TRBV7-2
D gene: NA
CDR3 DNA: TGTGCCAGCAGGAGAGGAAGCTCCTACAATGAGCAGTTCTTC
CDR3 protein: CASRRGSSYNEQFF

J gene: TRBJ2-5
V gene: TRBV10-1
D gene: NA
CDR3 DNA: TGCGCCAGCAGTGAGTCCTGGGCCAGGGAGACCCAGTACTTC
CDR3 protein: CASSESWARETQYF

J gene: TRBJ2-7
V gene: TRBV7-9
D gene: NA
CDR3 DNA: TGTGCCAGCAGCTCAACATCGTACGAGCAGTACTTC
CDR3 protein: CASSSTSYEQYF

J gene: TRBJ2-3
V gene: TRBV29-1
D gene: NA
CDR3 DNA: TGCAGCGTAACTAGCACAGATACGCAGTATTTT
CDR3 protein: CSVTSTDTQYF

J gene: TRBJ1-1
V gene: TRBV5-1
D gene: NA
CDR3 DNA: TGCGCCAGCAGCTTGTTGGCAGGGGCGAGCACTGAAGCTTTCTTT
CDR3 protein: CASSLLAGASTEAFF

J gene: TRBJ2-7
V gene: TRBV28
D gene: NA
CDR3 DNA: TGTGCCAGCAGACCTACACAGACCTACGAGCAGTACTTC
CDR3 protein: CASRPTQTYEQYF

J gene: TRBJ2-5
V gene: TRBV5-1
D gene: TRBD1
CDR3 DNA: TGCGCCAGCAGCGGGACAGGGGCGCGGCAAGAGACCCAGTACTTC
CDR3 protein: CASSGTGARQETQYF

J gene: TRBJ2-3
V gene: TRBV10-1
D gene: NA
CDR3 DNA: TGCGCCAGTTCTTCTTCGCACTCCGGCACAGATACGCAGTATTTT
CDR3 protein: CASSSSHSGTDTQYF

J gene: TRBJ2-5
V gene: TRBV7-6
D gene: NA
CDR3 DNA: TGTGCCAGCAGCTTAAACAGGGAGGGACCACAAGAGACCCAGTACTTC
CDR3 protein: CASSLNREGPQETQYF

J gene: TRBJ2-5
V gene: TRBV11-2
D gene: TRBD2
CDR3 DNA: TGTGCCAGCAGCCGAGCGGGAGGGCGAGAGACCCAGTACTTC
CDR3 protein: CASSRAGGRETQYF

J gene: TRBJ1-1
V gene: TRBV6-6
D gene: NA
CDR3 DNA: TGTGCCAGCAGTCCACCTCACGGGGGTTCCACTGAAGCTTTCTTT
CDR3 protein: CASSPPHGGSTEAFF